A selection of T cell receptor beta chains follows, all from one sample in a study of lung T cells in sarcoidosis with Löfgren's syndrome. TCRdb reanalysed the reads using MiXCR and keeps one entry per CDR3 protein. The sample lists about 19,000 distinct CDR3 sequences; about 20% were seen once. Sequencing used CD4+ T cells from PBMCs. These receptors were taken from a human donor with sarcoidosis (Löfgren's syndrome or another form), or a control subject (not recorded which). The CDR3 runs from the conserved cysteine through the conserved F or W. Each record gives: clone size, D gene, V gene, J gene, CDR3 DNA, CDR3 protein. D genes are given only for firm matches. Expanded clones get a size class; other rows say once, few or many, or leave the size out.

many	TRBD2	TRBV5-4	TRBJ2-5	TGTGCCAGCAGCTTGGGGGTTAGCGGGAGGTACCAAGAGACCCAGTACTTC	CASSLGVSGRYQETQYF
many	TRBD1	TRBV2	TRBJ1-1	TGTGCCAGCAGTCCGGTCCCGGGACAGGGGGCATTCACTGAAGCTTTCTTT	CASSPVPGQGAFTEAFF
medium-sized	-	TRBV27	TRBJ2-7	TGTGCCAGCAGAGGCTTGAGGGGAAAGTACTTC	CASRGLRGKYF
medium-sized	-	TRBV27	TRBJ1-5	TGTGCCAGCAGTATCAGGGTGGGCAATCAGCCCCAGCATTTT	CASSIRVGNQPQHF
-	-	TRBV15	TRBJ2-1	TGTGCCACCAGCAGAGATACTATAGTCGTACGGCGGGCGGGCCTAAACAATGAGCAGTTCTTC	CATSRDTIVVRRAGLNNEQFF
-	TRBD2	TRBV20-1	TRBJ2-2	TGCAGTGCTAGACCGGCGCGGGGGGCGGGCACCGGGGAGCTGTTTTTT	CSARPARGAGTGELFF
many	-	TRBV7-2	TRBJ2-7	TGTGCCAGCAGCTTAAGGGAAGGGAGATGGTACGAGCAGTACTTC	CASSLREGRWYEQYF
many	-	TRBV7-9	TRBJ1-2	TGTGCCGCCGGGCAGGGCAACTATGGCTACACCTTC	CAAGQGNYGYTF
many	-	TRBV5-1	TRBJ2-5	TGCGCCAGCAGCTTGGGTGGGCAGCCCGGGGGCCAAGAGACCCAGTACTTC	CASSLGGQPGGQETQYF
few	-	TRBV29-1	TRBJ2-5	TGCAGCGTTGCCGGGACGACGACTATGGAGACCCAGTACTTC	CSVAGTTTMETQYF
many	TRBD1	TRBV12-3/TRBV12-4	TRBJ2-7	TGTGCCAGCAGAAGGGACAGATCCTCCTACGAGCAGTACTTC	CASRRDRSSYEQYF
many	TRBD2	TRBV2	TRBJ2-3	TGTGCCAGCAGAGAAACCTGGACTAGCGGGGTCCTTTATACGCAGTATTTT	CASRETWTSGVLYTQYF
many	-	TRBV18	TRBJ2-7	TGTGCCAGCTCACCCCTATCAGGGGGAGGAACCTACGAGCAGTACTTC	CASSPLSGGGTYEQYF
many	TRBD2	TRBV10-3	TRBJ2-1	TGTGCCATCCGCCAAAGGGTAGCGGGAATTGGTGAGCAGTTCTTC	CAIRQRVAGIGEQFF
many	-	TRBV5-1	TRBJ2-3	TGCGCCAGCAGCTTTTCAGACTCCACAGATACGCAGTATTTT	CASSFSDSTDTQYF
many	-	TRBV7-2	TRBJ2-3	TGTGCCAGCAGCTTAGGCAGTACGACAGATACGCAGTATTTT	CASSLGSTTDTQYF
many	-	TRBV27	TRBJ2-5	TGTGCCAACCCCGCATCGGAAACAGACAGGATTTGGACCCAGTACTTC	CANPASETDRIWTQYF
few	-	TRBV4-1	TRBJ2-3	TGCGCCGGCAGCCCAGGCCAGTTTTCTAGCACAGATACGCAGTATTTT	CAGSPGQFSSTDTQYF
many	-	TRBV5-1	TRBJ2-3	TGCGCCAGCAGCTCCATCTCCTCTTCTGCGACAGATACGCAGTATTTT	CASSSISSSATDTQYF
medium-sized	TRBD2	TRBV6-1	TRBJ2-7	TGTGCCAGCAGCGGGACCGGGACTAGCTATTCCGAGCAGTACTTC	CASSGTGTSYSEQYF
many	-	TRBV5-4	TRBJ2-5	TGTGCCAGCAGCTTTGGAAGGCGCCCCCCGGAGACCCAGTACTTC	CASSFGRRPPETQYF
medium-sized	-	TRBV6-1	TRBJ1-1	TGTGCCAGCAGTGTGTTGGACATGAACACTGAAGCTTTCTTT	CASSVLDMNTEAFF
many	-	TRBV5-4	TRBJ1-1	TGTGCCAGCAGCTTCGGGGGGCCGGACACTGAAGCTTTCTTT	CASSFGGPDTEAFF
many	TRBD2	TRBV12-3/TRBV12-4	TRBJ2-1	TGTGCCAGCAGTTTGGCTAGCGGTCCCTACAATGAGCAGTTCTTC	CASSLASGPYNEQFF
medium-sized	-	TRBV7-2	TRBJ1-5	TGTGCCAGCAGCTTGGTGTCGGAGGGCAATCAGCCCCAGCATTTT	CASSLVSEGNQPQHF
few	-	TRBV5-5	TRBJ1-5	TGTGCCAGCAGCTTGGGGGTTGGCAATCAGCCCCAGCGTTTT	CASSLGVGNQPQRF
many	TRBD2	TRBV3-1	TRBJ2-3	TGTGCCAGCAGCCAAAGATCAACTAGCGGGCGCACAGATACGCAGTATTTT	CASSQRSTSGRTDTQYF
many	TRBD2	TRBV5-1	TRBJ2-3	TGCGCCAGCAGCTGGACTAGCGGCACAGATACGCAGTATTTT	CASSWTSGTDTQYF
many	TRBD1	TRBV5-1	TRBJ1-5	TGCGCCAGCAGCTTGTCGCCCGGGGGTGGGACAGGGACTCAGCCCCAGCATTTT	CASSLSPGGGTGTQPQHF
many	TRBD1	TRBV20-1	TRBJ1-6	TGCAGTGCTAGAGTGGGACAGGGGGCCTATAATTCACCCCTCCACTTT	CSARVGQGAYNSPLHF
many	-	TRBV25-1	TRBJ1-5	TGTGCCAGCAGTGAAACGGGGGCTGATCAGCCCCAGCATTTT	CASSETGADQPQHF
many	-	TRBV20-1	TRBJ1-3	TGCAGTGCTAGCGTCCCGCGGGGGTCTGGAAACACCATATATTTT	CSASVPRGSGNTIYF
-	-	TRBV18	TRBJ1-1	TGTGCCAGCTCACCTAAGCAGGATGAAGCTTTCTTT	CASSPKQDEAFF
medium-sized	TRBD2	TRBV6-1	TRBJ2-7	TGTGCCAGCAGTGAAATGGTGACTAGCGGGACCGAGCAGTACTTC	CASSEMVTSGTEQYF
many	-	TRBV3-1	TRBJ2-7	TGTGCCAGCAGCCCACGGGCGGCGGCCTCCTACGAGCAGTACTTC	CASSPRAAASYEQYF
many	TRBD2	TRBV18	TRBJ2-7	TGTGCCAGCTCACACAAAGCGGGAGGTAAATACGAGCAGTACTTC	CASSHKAGGKYEQYF
many	-	TRBV29-1	TRBJ1-1	TGCAGCGCCTCCGTTCTCGAAGCTTTCTTT	CSASVLEAFF
-	TRBD1	TRBV6-9	TRBJ1-1	TGCGCCAGCAGTTATTCGGCAGGGGGTGAAGCTTTCTTT	CASSYSAGGEAFF
many	-	TRBV12-3/TRBV12-4	TRBJ1-5	TGTGCCAGCAGTGTCACAGGGACCTATAGCAATCAGCCCCAGCATTTT	CASSVTGTYSNQPQHF
-	TRBD1	TRBV30	TRBJ2-6	TGTGCCGGATCACAGGGGATACGCTCTGGGGCCAACGTCCTGACTTTC	CAGSQGIRSGANVLTF